This T cell receptor (beta chain) was recorded in a study of CD8+CD57+ T cells in acquired aplastic anemia. Study summary: An average of 3.2 ug of DNA was obtained from sorted CD4+ and CD8+ cells.

Profiles of TCR beta VDJ and CDR3 were generated from a genomic DNA template. In TCRdb, the reads were re-called with MiXCR into one record per CDR3 protein. Seen here are approximately 80,000 distinct CDR3 sequences, just over 70% observed once, and the top ten hold 65% to 85%. General observations from the study: Around 29 CD8+ CDR3 sequences were shared between patients and controls.

By flow cytometry, patients selected for sequencing had shown an expansion of CD8+CD57+ cells. The CDR3 loop spans 12 amino acids. V lost 7 bases to trimming and J lost 3 bases, with 10 bases between them. Germline CDR1 reads SEHNR; CDR2 reads FQNEAQ (reference sequence). With regard to this clonotype: Antigen: not known.

This sequence joins TRBV7-9 and TRBJ2-7; no clear D gene. The sequencing input was sorted CD4+, CD8+, or CD8+CD57+ T cells (not recorded which) from PBMCs. This TCR was sampled from a human donor with aplastic anemia. This chain's CDR3 is CASTYDGYEQYF. The CDR3 nucleotides are TGTGCCAGCACCTACGACGGCTACGAGCAGTACTTC. Using reference TRBV7-9 and TRBJ2-7 for the parts outside the CDR3, the full variable domain is DTGVSQNPRHKITKRGQNVTFRCDPISEHNRLYWYRQTLGQGPEFLTYFQNEAQLEKSRLLSDRFSAERPKGSFSTLEIQRTEQGDSAMYLCASTYDGYEQYFGPGTRLTVT.